One and the same sample provided the 7 T cell receptor beta chains below, sequenced in a study of T cell clones after liver transplantation. Assay used: immunoSEQ multiplex PCR; TCRdb lists only in-frame clones, some missing. The table lists over 45,000 clones, approximately 71% of them singletons. Sequencing used CD4+ T cells from blood, obtained roughly 56 months after liver transplant. These TCRs come from a human patient who received a liver transplant. Some T cells may be transferred from the graft donor.

This clone rates as medium-sized (0.01 to 0.1%). The chain uses TRBV6-6 and TRBJ1-2; 8 positions agree with TRBD1. The trim removed 2 bases at V and 4 bases at J, leaving 6 bases unmatched. Germline V CDR1 and CDR2: MNHNY, SVGAGI (reference sequence). The CDR3 runs to 15 residues. CDR3 bases: TGTGCCAGCAGTTACGAGACAGGGGATTCCTATGGCTACACCTTC. Translating gives CASSYETGDSYGYTF.

In the case of this clone: This sample includes further DNA sequences coding for the same CDR3. The chain employs TRBV5-5 and TRBJ2-2, with unresolved D. Trimming took 1 base from V and 0 from J, leaving 4 bases between them. Germline-derived CDR1 and CDR2 are SGHKS and YYEKEE (reference sequence). This CDR3 is 14 amino acids long. The DNA for the CDR3 is TGTGCCAGCAGCTTGAGATCGAACACCGGGGAGCTGTTTTTT. Encoded protein: CASSLRSNTGELFF.

V usage is TRBV2 and J usage is TRBJ2-7; D call uncertain. Trimming pared 8 bases from V and 7 bases from J, leaving 15 bases between. Per the germline V gene, CDR1 is SNHLY and CDR2 is FYNNEI. There are 12 residues in the CDR3. In DNA form, the CDR3 reads TGTGCCAGCGGTGGCCTGATCTCGGAGCAGTACTTC. Translated: CASGGLISEQYF.

The V gene is TRBV15, the J gene TRBJ1-2; D possibly corresponds to TRBD1 (5 bases). CDR3 length: 14 residues. V was cut by 0 bases and J by 3 bases, with 8 bases left in between. Looked up from germline, CDR1 is LNHNV and CDR2 is YYDKDF (reference sequence). CDR3 sequence reads: CATSREGGDYGYTF. Here the CDR3 DNA reads TGTGCCACCAGCAGAGAGGGGGGTGACTATGGCTACACCTTC.

The V call is TRBV6-1, the J call TRBJ2-7, with D maybe TRBD2 (5 bases). Trimming shortened V by 8 bases and J by 12 bases, and 17 bases separated the two germline ends. The germline gives CDR1 MNHNS, CDR2 SASEGT. This CDR3 has 11 residues. CDR3 in amino acids: CASRFLLSGYF. The DNA of the CDR3 is TGTGCCAGCCGTTTTCTTCTCAGCGGGTACTTC.

The J gene is TRBJ1-2, the V gene TRBV6-1; D possibly corresponds to TRBD1 (5 bases). V lost 4 bases and J 1 base, leaving 10 bases between the germline ends. Germline V gives CDR1 MNHNS, CDR2 SASEGT. CDR3 length: 14 residues. CDR3: CASSVTGGNYGYTF. The CDR3 DNA reads TGTGCCAGCAGTGTGACGGGGGGTAACTATGGCTACACCTTC.

The table lists this clone with a few counts. The V gene is TRBV29-1, the J gene TRBJ1-2; D is perhaps TRBD1 (5 bases). The germline V gene has CDR1 SQVTM and CDR2 ANQGSEA. This CDR3 has 13 amino acids. Trimming removed 4 bases from V and 6 bases from J, with 15 bases in between. The CDR3 loop is CSVVGRAIHGYTF. The CDR3 region has the DNA TGCAGCGTTGTCGGCAGGGCGATACATGGCTACACCTTC.